The source of this TCR beta chain is a study of CD8 T cells in ankylosing spondylitis. Study findings and constraints: It appeared that ankylosing spondylitis blood was characterized by a TCR beta motif of about eight highly homologous variants.

Using quantitative 5'-RACE with molecular barcodes, the authors made TCR beta libraries. TCRdb fed the 5' RACE reads into MiXCR, producing one record per CDR3 protein. Of about 220,000 distinct CDR3 sequences listed, 6% to 8.5% are singletons. The V gene lost 0 bases and the J gene lost 3 bases, with 15 bases spanning the gap. The length of the CDR3 is 16 residues. Germline lookup yields CDR1 MNHEY and CDR2 SMNVEV (reference sequence). On this clonotype itself: As yet, its antigen is unknown. Since no conserved phenylalanine or tryptophan closes the CDR3, a read error is the likely cause.

The TCR was taken from a male donor with ankylosing spondylitis. This chain uses TRBV27 with TRBJ2-7, with a tentative D call TRBD1 (6 bases). Sequences were obtained from blood, either unsorted or a sorted T cell fraction (not recorded which). The CDR3 DNA reads as TGTGCCAGCAGTTTATCTCCGGGACAATTTCACTACGAGCAGTACCTC. Translated: CASSLSPGQFHYEQYL.